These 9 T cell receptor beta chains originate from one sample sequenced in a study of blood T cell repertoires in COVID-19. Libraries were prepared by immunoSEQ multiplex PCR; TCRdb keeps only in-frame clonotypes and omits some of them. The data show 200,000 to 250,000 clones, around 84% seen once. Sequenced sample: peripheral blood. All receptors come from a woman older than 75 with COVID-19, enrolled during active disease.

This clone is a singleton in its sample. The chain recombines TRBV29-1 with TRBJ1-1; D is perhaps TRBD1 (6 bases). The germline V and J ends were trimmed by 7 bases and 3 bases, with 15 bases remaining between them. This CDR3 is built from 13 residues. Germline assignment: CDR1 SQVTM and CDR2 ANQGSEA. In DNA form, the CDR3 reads TGCAGCGCCAGTGGACAGCTATACACTGAAGCTTTCTTT. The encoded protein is CSASGQLYTEAFF.

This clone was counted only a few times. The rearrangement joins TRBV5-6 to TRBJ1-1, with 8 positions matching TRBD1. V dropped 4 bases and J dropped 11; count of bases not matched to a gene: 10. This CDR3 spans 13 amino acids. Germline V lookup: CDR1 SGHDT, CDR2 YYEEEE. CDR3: CASSHQGARSAFF. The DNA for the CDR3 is TGTGCCAGCAGCCATCAGGGGGCGAGGTCGGCTTTCTTT.

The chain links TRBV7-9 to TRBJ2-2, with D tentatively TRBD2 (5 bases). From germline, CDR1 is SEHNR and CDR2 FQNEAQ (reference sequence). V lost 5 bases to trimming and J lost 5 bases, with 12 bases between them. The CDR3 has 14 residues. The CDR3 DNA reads TGTGCCAGCAGCATCATGCCGGGAACCGGGGAGCTGTTTTTT. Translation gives CASSIMPGTGELFF.

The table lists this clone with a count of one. The CDR3 nucleotides read TGTGCCAGCAGCATACCCCAGGGAACCCCTTCGAACACTGAAGCTTTCTTT. It encodes CASSIPQGTPSNTEAFF. The J gene is TRBJ1-1, the V gene TRBV21-1; the listed D gene, TRBD1, was not tested against the DNA. TRBV21-1 is classified as a pseudogene. The CDR3 contains 17 residues.

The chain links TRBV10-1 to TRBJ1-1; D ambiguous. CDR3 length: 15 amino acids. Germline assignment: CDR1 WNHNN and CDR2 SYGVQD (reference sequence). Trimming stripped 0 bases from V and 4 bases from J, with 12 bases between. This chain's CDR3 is CASSESAGLSTEAFF. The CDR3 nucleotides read TGCGCCAGCAGTGAGTCAGCGGGTTTATCCACTGAAGCTTTCTTT.

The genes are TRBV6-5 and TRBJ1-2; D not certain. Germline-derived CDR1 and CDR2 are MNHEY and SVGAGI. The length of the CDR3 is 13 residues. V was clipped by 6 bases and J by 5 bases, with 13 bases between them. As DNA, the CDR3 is TGTGCCAGCAGGGCGGGCGCGGGTTATGGCTACACCTTC. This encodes CASRAGAGYGYTF.

CDR3 region: CASRSVTPLRGQETQYF. The CDR3, as DNA: TGCGCCAGCAGGTCAGTCACCCCGCTAAGGGGCCAAGAGACCCAGTACTTC. The chain couples TRBV5-1 to TRBJ2-5; possibly TRBD1 for D (5 bases). The germline V gene has CDR1 SGHRS and CDR2 YFSETQ. Trimming removed 5 bases at V and 1 base at J, with 21 bases between. CDR3 length: 17 residues.

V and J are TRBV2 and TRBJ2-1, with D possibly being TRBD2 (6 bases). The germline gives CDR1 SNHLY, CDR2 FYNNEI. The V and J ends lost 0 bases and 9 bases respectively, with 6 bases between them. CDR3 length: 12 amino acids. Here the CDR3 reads CASSEAGGEQFF. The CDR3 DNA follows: TGTGCCAGCAGTGAAGCCGGGGGTGAGCAGTTCTTC.

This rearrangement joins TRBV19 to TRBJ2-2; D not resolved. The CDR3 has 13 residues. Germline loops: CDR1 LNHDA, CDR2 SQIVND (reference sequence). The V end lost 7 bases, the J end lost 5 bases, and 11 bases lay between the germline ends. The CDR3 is CASTNYGTGELFF. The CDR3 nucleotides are TGTGCCAGTACTAACTATGGAACCGGGGAGCTGTTTTTT.